The clone carrying this T cell receptor (beta chain) was counted at least ten times. Regions amplified from RNA transcripts were the TCR beta CDR3 regions. RT-PCR in the first round (using the HTBI primer set) targeted the TCR CDR3. TCRdb re-called the multiplex PCR reads through MiXCR, storing one row per CDR3 protein. This repertoire shows 500,000 to 750,000 distinct CDR3 sequences, around 14% found once; its top ten account for 7% to 9%. The CDR3 runs to 18 residues. The V gene lost 1 base and the J gene lost 2 bases, with 21 bases spanning the gap. This sample is part of a study of T cells in Graves' hyperthyroidism and ophthalmopathy.

This sequence originates from a woman under 30 with Graves' ophthalmopathy. The sequenced sample consisted of blood. The chain joins TRBV12-3 or TRBV12-4 to TRBJ2-7; no reliable D call. The CDR3 loop reads CASSLVPRFGNLPYEQYF. CDR3 DNA: TGTGCCAGCAGTTTAGTTCCCCGGTTTGGTAATCTACCCTACGAGCAGTACTTC.